This TCR beta chain was sequenced for a study of cytomegalovirus exposure and HLA in healthy donors. Overall study results and limits: Reported findings show TCR beta sequences accurately forecast HLA-A and HLA-B alleles in most subjects.

About this clone: Its specificity is unknown.

A multiplex PCR was run with 60 Vbeta primers and 13 Jbeta primers. Assay: immunoSEQ multiplex PCR; the TCRdb copy retains only in-frame clones and omits some. In the table there are 60,000 or so clones, about 80% of which are singletons. Specimen: PBMCs. The clonotype originates from a middle-aged woman in good health and CMV-seropositive.

The CDR3 coding sequence is TGTGCCAGCAGTCCATCGGCAGGGGTAAAACTGTTTTTT. This gives the protein CASSPSAGVKLFF. V gene TRBV4-2 combines with J gene TRBJ1-4, with D tentatively TRBD1 (6 bases). The ends were cut back, 6 bases at V and 10 bases at J, with 15 bases in the middle. The germline CDR1 and CDR2 sequences are LGHNA and YNFKEQ. CDR3 size: 13 residues.